This T cell receptor (beta chain) was sequenced in a study of CD8 T cells in ankylosing spondylitis. General study results and limits: Disease-linked clones reportedly concentrated significantly in matched ankylosing spondylitis synovial fluid. Made up of eight highly homologous variants, a TCR beta motif appeared characteristic of ankylosing spondylitis blood. With a CD8+ phenotype, disease-linked clones were relatively rare in peripheral blood.

This clonotype was counted at least ten times. Antigen: not known. Using quantitative 5'-RACE with molecular barcodes, the authors made TCR beta libraries. TCRdb reprocessed the 5' RACE reads with MiXCR, giving one entry per CDR3 protein. This sample yields 500,000 to 650,000 distinct CDR3 sequences, of which over 4% are seen a single time; roughly 3.5% belongs to the top ten. CDR3 length equals 15 residues. Trimming cost V 4 bases and J 3 bases; bases outside gene matches: 4. Per germline, CDR1 MNHEY and CDR2 SVGEGT. This TCR was recovered from a male donor with ankylosing spondylitis. Sequenced material: blood, either unsorted or a sorted T cell fraction (not recorded which). This rearrangement joins TRBV6-2 or TRBV6-3 to TRBJ1-5; TRBD1 matches at 9 bases. CDR3 amino acids: CASSWGQGNNQPQHF. The CDR3 DNA reads TGTGCCAGCAGTTGGGGACAGGGAAACAATCAGCCCCAGCATTTT.